This TCR beta chain stems from a study of blood T cell repertoires in COVID-19. The table came from immunoSEQ multiplex PCR; TCRdb's copy has only in-frame clones and leaves some out. The sample comprises about 140,000 clones, 60% to 80% of which are singletons, and around 3.2% rests with the top ten. Participants' own reports of clinical history determined their cohort assignment. Germline lookup yields CDR1 SGHNT and CDR2 YENEEA. Trimming pared 1 base from V and 6 bases from J, leaving 11 bases between. This CDR3 spans 14 amino acids. This sequence was found in a woman between 45 and 65 years old who had recovered from COVID-19. V is TRBV11-3 and J is TRBJ2-3; weak D call: TRBD2 (6 bases). Sample: PBMCs or T cells enriched from blood (not recorded which). CDR3 nucleotide sequence: TGTGCCAGCAGCTTAGCACTAGCAGCGGATACGCAGTATTTT. Translation: CASSLALAADTQYF. Variable domain in full (rest from reference TRBV11-3 and TRBJ2-3): EAGVVQSPRYKIIEKKQPVAFWCNPISGHNTLYWYLQNLGQGPELLIRYENEEAVDDSQLPKDRFSAERLKGVDSTLKIQPAELGDSAVYLCASSLALAADTQYFGPGTRLTVL.